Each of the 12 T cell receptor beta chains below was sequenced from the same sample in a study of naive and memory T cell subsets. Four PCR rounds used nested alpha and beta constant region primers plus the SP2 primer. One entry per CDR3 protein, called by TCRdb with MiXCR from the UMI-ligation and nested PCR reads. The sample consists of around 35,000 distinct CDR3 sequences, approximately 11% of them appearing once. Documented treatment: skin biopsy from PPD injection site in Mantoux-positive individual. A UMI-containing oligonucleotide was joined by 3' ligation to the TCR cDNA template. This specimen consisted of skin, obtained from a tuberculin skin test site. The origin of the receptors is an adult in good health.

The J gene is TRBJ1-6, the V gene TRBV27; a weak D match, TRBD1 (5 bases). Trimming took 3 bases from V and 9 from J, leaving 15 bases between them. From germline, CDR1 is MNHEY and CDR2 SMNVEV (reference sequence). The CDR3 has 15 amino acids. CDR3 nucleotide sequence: TGTGCCAGCAGTTTTTCAACTGGCGGGACTTCACCCCTCCACTTT. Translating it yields CASSFSTGGTSPLHF.

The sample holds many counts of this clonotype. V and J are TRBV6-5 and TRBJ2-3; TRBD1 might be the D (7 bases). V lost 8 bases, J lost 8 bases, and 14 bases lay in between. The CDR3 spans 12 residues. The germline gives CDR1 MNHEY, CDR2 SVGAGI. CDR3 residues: CASAGTATTQYF. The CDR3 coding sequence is TGTGCCAGCGCGGGGACAGCGACTACGCAGTATTTT.

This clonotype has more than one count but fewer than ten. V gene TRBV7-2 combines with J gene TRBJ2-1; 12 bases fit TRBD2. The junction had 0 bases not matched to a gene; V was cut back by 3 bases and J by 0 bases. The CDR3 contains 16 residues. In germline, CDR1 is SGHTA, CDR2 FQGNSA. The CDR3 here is CASSLGLAGSYNEQFF. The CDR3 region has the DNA TGTGCCAGCAGCTTGGGACTAGCGGGCTCCTACAATGAGCAGTTCTTC.

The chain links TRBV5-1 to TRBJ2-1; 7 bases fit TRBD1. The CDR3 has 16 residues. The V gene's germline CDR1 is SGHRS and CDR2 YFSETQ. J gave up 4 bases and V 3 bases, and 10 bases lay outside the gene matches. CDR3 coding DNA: TGCGCCAGCAGCTCGGGCCCGGACAGGTTTTACAATGAGCAGTTCTTC. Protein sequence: CASSSGPDRFYNEQFF. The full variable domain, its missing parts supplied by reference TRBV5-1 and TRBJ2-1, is KAGVTQTPRYLIKTRGQQVTLSCSPISGHRSVSWYQQTPGQGLQFLFEYFSETQRNKGNFPGRFSGRQFSNSRSEMNVSTLELGDSALYLCASSSGPDRFYNEQFFGPGTRLTVL.

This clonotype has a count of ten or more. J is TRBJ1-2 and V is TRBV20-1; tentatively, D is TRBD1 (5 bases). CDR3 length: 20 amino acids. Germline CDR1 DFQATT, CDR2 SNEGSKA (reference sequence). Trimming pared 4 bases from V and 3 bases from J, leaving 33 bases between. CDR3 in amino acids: CSAIYGTNQPQITYDYGYTF. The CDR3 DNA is TGCAGTGCTATTTACGGGACCAATCAACCTCAGATCACTTATGACTATGGCTACACCTTC.

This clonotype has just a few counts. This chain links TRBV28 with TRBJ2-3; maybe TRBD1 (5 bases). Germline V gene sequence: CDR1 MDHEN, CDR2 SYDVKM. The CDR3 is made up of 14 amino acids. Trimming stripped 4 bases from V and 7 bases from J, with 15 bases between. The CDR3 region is CASSSLGPSNTQYF. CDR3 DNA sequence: TGTGCCAGCAGTTCATTGGGGCCCTCAAATACGCAGTATTTT.

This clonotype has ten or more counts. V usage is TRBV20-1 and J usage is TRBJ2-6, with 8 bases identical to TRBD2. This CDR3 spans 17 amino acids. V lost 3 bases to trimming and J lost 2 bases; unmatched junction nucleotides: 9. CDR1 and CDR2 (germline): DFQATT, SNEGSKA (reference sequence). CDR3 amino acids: CSASTGLGLTGANVLTF. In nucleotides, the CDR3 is TGCAGTGCTAGTACGGGACTAGGGTTAACTGGGGCCAACGTCCTGACTTTC.

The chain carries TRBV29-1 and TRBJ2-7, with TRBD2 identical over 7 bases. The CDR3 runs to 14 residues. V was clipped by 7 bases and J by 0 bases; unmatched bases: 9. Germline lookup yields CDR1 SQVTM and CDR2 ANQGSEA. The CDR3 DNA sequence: TGCAGCGCCCTGGGGGGGTTCCCCTCCTACGAGCAGTACTTC. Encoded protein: CSALGGFPSYEQYF.

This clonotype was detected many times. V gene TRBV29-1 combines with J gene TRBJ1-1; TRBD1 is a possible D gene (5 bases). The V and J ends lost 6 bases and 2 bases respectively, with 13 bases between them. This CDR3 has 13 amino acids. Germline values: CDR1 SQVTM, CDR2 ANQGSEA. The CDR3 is CSVSRGDNTEAFF. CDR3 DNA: TGCAGCGTGAGCCGGGGGGATAACACTGAAGCTTTCTTT.

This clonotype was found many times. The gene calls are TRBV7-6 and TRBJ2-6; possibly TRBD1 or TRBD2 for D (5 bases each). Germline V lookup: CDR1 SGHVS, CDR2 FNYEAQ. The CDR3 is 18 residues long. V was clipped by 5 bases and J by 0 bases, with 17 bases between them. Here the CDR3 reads CASSPGPRTSSGANVLTF. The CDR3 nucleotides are TGTGCCAGCAGCCCGGGGCCAAGGACGAGCTCTGGGGCCAACGTCCTGACTTTC. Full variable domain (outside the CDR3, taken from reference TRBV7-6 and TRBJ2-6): GAGVSQSPRYKVTKRGQDVALRCDPISGHVSLYWYRQALGQGPEFLTYFNYEAQQDKSGLPNDRFSAERPEGSISTLTIQRTEQRDSAMYRCASSPGPRTSSGANVLTFGAGSRLTVL.

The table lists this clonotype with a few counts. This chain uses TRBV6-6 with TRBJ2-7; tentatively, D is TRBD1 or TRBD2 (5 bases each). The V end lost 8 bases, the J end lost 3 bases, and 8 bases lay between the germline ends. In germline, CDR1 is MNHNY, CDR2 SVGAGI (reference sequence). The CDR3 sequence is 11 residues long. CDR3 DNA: TGTGCCAGCTGGGACCGCTACGAGCAGTACTTC. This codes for CASWDRYEQYF.

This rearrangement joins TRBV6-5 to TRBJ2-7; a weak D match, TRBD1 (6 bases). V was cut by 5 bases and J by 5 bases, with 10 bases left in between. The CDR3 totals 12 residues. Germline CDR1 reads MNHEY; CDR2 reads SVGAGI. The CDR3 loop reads CASSQQGNEQYF. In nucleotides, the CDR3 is TGTGCCAGCAGTCAACAGGGTAACGAGCAGTACTTC.